Presented here are 28 T cell receptor beta chains from one specimen sequenced in a study of T cell changes during pregnancy in multiple sclerosis. Assay used: immunoSEQ multiplex PCR; TCRdb lists only in-frame clones, some missing. Of about 66,000 clones listed, 91% are singletons. Sequenced material: CD8+ T cells from peripheral blood mononuclear cells, taken before pregnancy. The source of these receptors is a female donor with multiple sclerosis, enrolled in a pregnancy study.

The chain employs TRBV6-6 and TRBJ1-1, with TRBD1 as a possible D gene (5 bases). Germline assignment: CDR1 MNHNY and CDR2 SVGAGI (reference sequence). The CDR3 is made up of 13 amino acids. The V and J ends lost 6 bases and 1 base respectively, with 9 bases between them. For the CDR3, the DNA is TGTGCCAGCAGCCCGGGGGAGAACACTGAAGCTTTCTTT. Protein: CASSPGENTEAFF.

The J gene is TRBJ1-2, the V gene TRBV6-5; D might be TRBD1 (6 bases). Per the germline V gene, CDR1 is MNHEY and CDR2 is SVGAGI. The CDR3 is 14 residues long. The V gene lost 5 bases and the J gene lost 4 bases, with 14 bases spanning the gap. The CDR3 region has the DNA TGTGCCAGCAGTCCAGGGGAGGGCCTCTATGGCTACACCTTC. Amino acids: CASSPGEGLYGYTF.

V is TRBV6-6 and J is TRBJ2-1; D is unresolved. V was trimmed by 7 bases and J by 8 bases, leaving 15 bases between them. Germline V gene lookup returns CDR1 MNHNY and CDR2 SVGAGI (reference sequence). The CDR3 is 13 residues long. The DNA for the CDR3 is TGTGCCAGCACCAGACTCGTTGTGGATGAGCAGTTCTTC. This translates into CASTRLVVDEQFF.

The rearrangement joins TRBV5-6 to TRBJ1-3, with TRBD1 identical over 8 bases. CDR1 and CDR2 (germline): SGHDT, YYEEEE. Trimming took 0 bases from V and 9 from J; bases not matched to a gene: 5. The CDR3 runs to 14 residues. Here the CDR3 reads CASSLGQGIGTIYF. CDR3 DNA sequence: TGTGCCAGCAGCTTGGGACAGGGGATAGGCACCATATATTTT.

V is TRBV5-6 and J is TRBJ1-5, with D possibly matching TRBD1 (6 bases). Germline values: CDR1 SGHDT, CDR2 YYEEEE. The CDR3 is made up of 16 amino acids. V was trimmed by 4 bases and J by 1 base, leaving 15 bases between them. The DNA for the CDR3 is TGTGCCAGCAGCGCCCTAATGCAGGGGAGCAATCAGCCCCAGCATTTT. It yields the protein CASSALMQGSNQPQHF.

V and J are TRBV6-1 and TRBJ2-5; perhaps TRBD2 as D (7 bases). Germline lookup yields CDR1 MNHNS and CDR2 SASEGT. The CDR3 has 13 amino acids. V was cut by 6 bases and J by 4 bases, with 12 bases left in between. Here the CDR3 DNA reads TGTGCCAGCAGCGGGGCGGGGGCAGAGACCCAGTACTTC. This encodes CASSGAGAETQYF.

This rearrangement joins TRBV11-3 to TRBJ2-3; D remains ambiguous. Germline lookup yields CDR1 SGHNT and CDR2 YENEEA. V was shortened by 1 base and J by 7 bases, with 9 bases between the two germline ends. The length of the CDR3 is 13 residues. CDR3 sequence: CASSLGSGNTQYF. Here the CDR3 DNA reads TGTGCCAGCAGCTTAGGGTCAGGAAATACGCAGTATTTT.

The chain couples TRBV7-9 to TRBJ2-7, with 7 bases lining up with TRBD1. Germline CDR1 reads SEHNR; CDR2 reads FQNEAQ (reference sequence). The trim removed 7 bases at V and 2 bases at J, leaving 17 bases unmatched. This CDR3 is 17 amino acids long. CDR3: CASTPNRGKGGAYEQYF. Written as DNA, the CDR3 is TGTGCCAGCACCCCTAACAGGGGTAAAGGGGGCGCCTACGAGCAGTACTTC.

Here the CDR3 DNA reads TGTGCCAGCACCGACAGGGACACAGATACGCAGTATTTT. As protein: CASTDRDTDTQYF. V gene TRBV6-1 combines with J gene TRBJ2-3; 7 nucleotides align to TRBD1. Germline CDR1 reads MNHNS; CDR2 reads SASEGT. With 7 bases clipped from V and 2 bases from J, the junction kept 3 bases outside the gene matches. The CDR3 is 13 residues long.

The chain couples TRBV5-6 to TRBJ2-7; 12 bases line up with TRBD2. V shed 5 bases and J 0 bases; nucleotides not matched to a gene: 9. Looked up from germline, CDR1 is SGHDT and CDR2 is YYEEEE. The CDR3 covers 17 residues. The CDR3 protein is CASSIPGLAGGSYEQYF. The CDR3 DNA sequence: TGTGCCAGCAGTATTCCGGGACTAGCGGGTGGCTCCTACGAGCAGTACTTC.

The chain has TRBV27 and TRBJ2-1, with TRBD1 identical over 8 bases. Unmatched junction bases numbered 8, after V lost 6 bases and J lost 4 bases. This CDR3 comprises 15 residues. The germline CDR1 and CDR2 sequences are MNHEY and SMNVEV (reference sequence). The CDR3 nucleotides read TGTGCCAGCAGAAACACCGGGACAGGTTACAATGAGCAGTTCTTC. Protein: CASRNTGTGYNEQFF.

V and J are TRBV27 and TRBJ2-7, with D maybe TRBD1 (6 bases). Germline V CDR1 and CDR2: MNHEY, SMNVEV (reference sequence). CDR3 length equals 12 residues. Trimming removed 5 bases at V and 6 bases at J, with 11 bases between. DNA of the CDR3: TGTGCCAGCAGTCCCCAGGGGACCGAGCAGTACTTC. As protein: CASSPQGTEQYF.

This chain uses TRBV5-4 with TRBJ2-5; possible D gene TRBD2, 6 bases. V was clipped by 4 bases and J by 2 bases, with 21 bases between them. Looked up from germline, CDR1 is SGHNT and CDR2 is YYREEE (reference sequence). The CDR3 is 17 amino acids. The chain's CDR3 is CASSLMRRDRGQETQYF. The CDR3, as DNA: TGTGCCAGCAGCCTCATGCGCCGGGATCGGGGGCAAGAGACCCAGTACTTC.

The chain links TRBV29-1 to TRBJ1-5, with D possibly being TRBD1 (5 bases). V dropped 4 bases and J dropped 6 bases, with 13 bases sitting between them. The CDR3 spans 13 residues. CDR1 is SQVTM, CDR2 ANQGSEA, per germline. CDR3: CSVVSGLGQPQHF. CDR3 DNA sequence: TGCAGCGTTGTATCAGGGTTGGGTCAGCCCCAGCATTTT.

In DNA, the CDR3 is TGTGCCAGCTCAAATTCCGGACAGGGGGCGGCCGGGGAGCTGTTTTTT. Its translation: CASSNSGQGAAGELFF. The gene calls are TRBV5-4 and TRBJ2-2; 11 nucleotides agree with TRBD1. The V and J ends lost 7 bases and 6 bases, in that order; junction bases with no gene match: 11. The germline CDR1 and CDR2 sequences are SGHNT and YYREEE (reference sequence). There are 16 residues in the CDR3.

The chain has TRBV10-3 and TRBJ2-5, with 10 positions matching TRBD1. Germline CDR1 and CDR2: ENHRY and SYGVKD. J gave up 5 bases and V 10 bases, and 4 bases lay outside the gene matches. The CDR3 loop spans 12 amino acids. Here the CDR3 DNA reads TGTGCCACCCAGGGACAGGGGGAGACCCAGTACTTC. Protein product: CATQGQGETQYF.

The genes are TRBV11-2 and TRBJ2-7; 8 bases map to TRBD1. Germline loops: CDR1 SGHAT, CDR2 FQNNGV. V was pared by 3 bases and J by 0 bases, with 4 bases of the junction left unmatched. The CDR3 consists of 15 residues. The DNA of the CDR3 is TGTGCCAGCAGCTTTGGACAGGGCTACTCCTACGAGCAGTACTTC. Translated: CASSFGQGYSYEQYF.

The J gene is TRBJ1-2, the V gene TRBV20-1; weak D call: TRBD1 (5 bases). Germline CDR1 and CDR2: DFQATT and SNEGSKA (reference sequence). Trimming left V 8 bases short and J 7 bases short, with 14 bases between. This CDR3 spans 11 amino acids. CDR3 region: CSPGRQGGYTF. The CDR3, as DNA: TGCAGTCCTGGACGGCAGGGTGGCTACACCTTC.

V and J are TRBV6-5 and TRBJ1-1; perhaps TRBD1 as D (5 bases). The V end lost 2 bases, the J end lost 5 bases, and 6 bases lay between the germline ends. The germline gives CDR1 MNHEY, CDR2 SVGAGI. This CDR3 spans 12 amino acids. The CDR3 DNA sequence: TGTGCCAGCAGTTACGGGGGGACTGAAGCTTTCTTT. It specifies CASSYGGTEAFF.

The chain carries TRBV6-1 and TRBJ1-2; TRBD1 matches 7 bases. CDR1 and CDR2 from the germline V gene are MNHNS and SASEGT. Germline trimming cut 0 bases from V and 14 bases from J; bases unmatched to any gene: 12. This CDR3 is 14 amino acids long. The CDR3 here is CASSEASDRAGGTF. DNA for the CDR3: TGTGCCAGCAGTGAAGCGAGCGACAGGGCGGGTGGGACCTTC.

The J gene is TRBJ1-3, the V gene TRBV28; D possibly corresponds to TRBD1 (5 bases). V gave up 5 bases and J gave up 0 bases, with 8 bases separating them. Germline V gene data show CDR1 as MDHEN and CDR2 as SYDVKM. CDR3 size: 14 residues. The CDR3, as DNA: TGTGCCAGCAGTCCCAGGGCCTCTGGAAACACCATATATTTT. It encodes CASSPRASGNTIYF.

The rearrangement joins TRBV25-1 to TRBJ1-6; D unclear. Germline assignment: CDR1 MGHDK and CDR2 SYGVNS. There are 15 residues in the CDR3. Trimming shortened V by 9 bases and J by 7 bases, and 19 bases separated the two germline ends. As DNA, the CDR3 is TGTGCCAGTGGAGAGGGCGTTGAAGGAAATTCACCCCTCCACTTT. Its protein product is CASGEGVEGNSPLHF.

For the CDR3, the DNA is TGTGCCAGCAGCTTGGCAGGGGGCAACACTGAAGCTTTCTTT. Residues: CASSLAGGNTEAFF. The chain carries TRBV5-4 and TRBJ1-1; 8 bases agree with TRBD1. The V and J ends lost 0 bases and 2 bases, in that order; junction bases with no gene match: 0. The germline gives CDR1 SGHNT, CDR2 YYREEE (reference sequence). CDR3 length: 14 residues. Filled out from reference TRBV5-4 and TRBJ1-1, the complete variable domain reads ETGVTQSPTHLIKTRGQQVTLRCSSQSGHNTVSWYQQALGQGPQFIFQYYREEENGRGNFPPRFSGLQFPNYSSELNVNALELDDSALYLCASSLAGGNTEAFFGQGTRLTVV.

Worth noting for this clone: Mismatch with germline at one junction end may stem from a read error. J is TRBJ2-5 and V is TRBV13, with 12 bases lining up with TRBD2. Germline CDR1 and CDR2: PRHDT and FYEKMQ (reference sequence). CDR3 length equals 16 residues. CDR3 DNA: TGTGCCAGCAGCCTAGGACTAGCGGGGCCCCAAGAGACCCAGTACTTC. This translates into CASSLGLAGPQETQYF.

The V and J genes are TRBV2 and TRBJ2-1, with 12 bases lining up with TRBD2. Trimming took 3 bases from V and 4 from J; bases not matched to a gene: 4. This CDR3 spans 16 amino acids. Germline V CDR1 and CDR2: SNHLY, FYNNEI. CDR3 sequence (DNA): TGTGCCAGCAGTGATCTAGCGGGGGGGACTTACAATGAGCAGTTCTTC. This gives the protein CASSDLAGGTYNEQFF.

This chain links TRBV27 with TRBJ2-1, with 7 bases matching TRBD1. Germline CDR1 is MNHEY and CDR2 is SMNVEV (reference sequence). The CDR3 covers 14 residues. J lost 8 bases, V lost 2 bases, and 6 bases had no gene match. The CDR3 DNA is TGTGCCAGCAGTTTAGAACAGGGGTGGGATGAGCAGTTCTTC. Protein: CASSLEQGWDEQFF.

V usage is TRBV15 and J usage is TRBJ2-7; TRBD1 matches at 9 bases. The CDR3 consists of 13 residues. Germline V CDR1 and CDR2: LNHNV, YYDKDF (reference sequence). V shed 7 bases, J shed 4 bases, and the junction held 5 bases outside the gene matches. CDR3 coding DNA: TGTGCCACCAACCCGGGACAGGGATACGAGCAGTACTTC. This encodes CATNPGQGYEQYF.

This chain links TRBV5-6 with TRBJ2-7; tentatively, D is TRBD1 (6 bases). V lost 4 bases and J 2 bases, leaving 13 bases between the germline ends. The V gene's germline CDR1 is SGHDT and CDR2 YYEEEE. The CDR3 is made up of 14 amino acids. The CDR3 spells CASSLTGFPYEQYF. CDR3 sequence (DNA): TGTGCCAGCAGCCTCACAGGGTTTCCCTACGAGCAGTACTTC.